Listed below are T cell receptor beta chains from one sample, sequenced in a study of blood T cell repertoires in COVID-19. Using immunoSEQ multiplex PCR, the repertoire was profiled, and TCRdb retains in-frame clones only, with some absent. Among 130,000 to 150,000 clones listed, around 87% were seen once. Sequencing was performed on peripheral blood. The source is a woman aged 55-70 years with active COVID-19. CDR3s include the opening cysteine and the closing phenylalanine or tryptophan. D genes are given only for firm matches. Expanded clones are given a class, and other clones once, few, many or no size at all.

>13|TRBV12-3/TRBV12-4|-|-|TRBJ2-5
TGTGCCAGCAGTTTCTGGGCCCGGGAGACCCAGTACTTC
CASSFWARETQYF
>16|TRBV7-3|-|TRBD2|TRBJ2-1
TGTGCCAGCAGCTACTCGGGACTAGCGGGAACCCATGAGCAGTTCTTC
CASSYSGLAGTHEQFF
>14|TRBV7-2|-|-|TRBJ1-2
TGTGCCAGCAGCTTAACGCGGGTAAACTATGGCTACACCTTC
CASSLTRVNYGYTF
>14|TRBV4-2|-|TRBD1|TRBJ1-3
TGTGCCAGCAGTCCTGACAGGGCGGGAAACACCATATATTTT
CASSPDRAGNTIYF
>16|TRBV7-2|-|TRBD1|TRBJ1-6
TGTGCCAGCAGCCCACCGGGACAGACCAAAAATTCACCCCTCCACTTT
CASSPPGQTKNSPLHF
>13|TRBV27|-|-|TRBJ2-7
TGTGCCAGCAGTGCTGAGGGTGCGTACGAGCAGTACTTC
CASSAEGAYEQYF
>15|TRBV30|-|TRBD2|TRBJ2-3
TGTGCCTGGAGTGTACGGGGGAGGGTCCCAGATACGCAGTATTTT
CAWSVRGRVPDTQYF
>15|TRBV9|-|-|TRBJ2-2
TGTGCCAGCAGCCCCCGAGCCCTGAACACCGGGGAGCTGTTTTTT
CASSPRALNTGELFF
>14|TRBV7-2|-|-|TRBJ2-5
TGTGCCAGCAGCCCCAGTAGGGGGCAAGAGACCCAGTACTTC
CASSPSRGQETQYF
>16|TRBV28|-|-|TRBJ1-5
TGTGCCAGCAGCCCGTGGGGGCTCGGGAGCAATCAGCCCCAGCATTTT
CASSPWGLGSNQPQHF
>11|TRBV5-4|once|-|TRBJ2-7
TGTGCCAGCAGCTTCTCCGACGAGCAGTACTTC
CASSFSDEQYF
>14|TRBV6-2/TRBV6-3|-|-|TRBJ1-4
TGTGCCAGCAGCCTTACAGGAGCTGATGAAAAACTGTTTTTT
CASSLTGADEKLFF
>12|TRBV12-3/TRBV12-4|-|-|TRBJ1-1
TGTGCCAGCAGCCAACGGCAGGGAGAAGCTTTCTTT
CASSQRQGEAFF